This T cell receptor beta chain comes out of a study of Ad26.COV2.S vaccination and SARS-CoV-2 variants. Study results and caveats: It was reported that spike-specific CD8+ and CD4+ T cell responses were substantially broad after vaccination. Across vaccine and placebo recipients, the breadth of non-spike TCRs was similar.

Sequencing used immunoSEQ multiplex PCR; TCRdb keeps in-frame clones, though not all of them. The table has 150,000 to 200,000 clones, roughly 89% seen once; the top ten hold 5% to 6.5%. In the case of this clone: The antigen is not known.

Trimming took off 4 bases at V and 0 bases at J, with 13 bases between the two ends. The CDR3 runs to 16 residues. Germline loops: CDR1 LNHDA, CDR2 SQIVND (reference sequence). This chain links TRBV19 with TRBJ2-4; D gene unclear. Source: peripheral blood, taken after recovery from COVID-19. This receptor was taken from a human donor who had recovered from COVID-19. The DNA for the CDR3 is TGTGCCAGTAGTAATTTAGGGAAACTAGCCAAAAACATTCAGTACTTC. Its translation is CASSNLGKLAKNIQYF.